This TCR beta chain was recovered during a study of PD-1 blockade in classical Hodgkin lymphoma. Time point given: cycle 4 day 1 (C4D1), after less than 7 weeks of nivolumab. Relapses following autologous stem cell transplantation were seen in all patients, with brentuximab vedotin exposure varying. CDR3 length: 13 amino acids. CDR1 and CDR2 from the germline V gene are SGHRS and YFSETQ. V was clipped by 6 bases and J by 1 base, with 10 bases between them. Generated by immunoSEQ multiplex PCR, the TCRdb table keeps only in-frame clones and is missing some. The data show approximately 90,000 clones, 75% to 85% seen once. General study points: For complete responders, baseline diversity was comparable to that of newly diagnosed patients. A reduction in baseline TCR diversity was reportedly seen in newly diagnosed patients relative to healthy donors. Diversity in CD4+ TCRs, unlike that measured in CD8+ TCRs, had risen significantly by C4D1. Possibly reflecting disease activity or prior therapy, repertoire differences have causes that remain undefined.

Turning to this clone: What it binds is unknown.

This sample comprised peripheral blood mononuclear cells (PBMCs), obtained before the fourth cycle of nivolumab. The rearrangement links TRBV5-1 to TRBJ2-5, with D hard to call. The receptor was isolated from a human donor with classical Hodgkin lymphoma. CDR3: CASTMTPQETQYF. The CDR3 nucleotides read TGCGCCAGCACAATGACACCCCAAGAGACCCAGTACTTC. The full variable domain, completed using reference TRBV5-1 and TRBJ2-5, is KAGVTQTPRYLIKTRGQQVTLSCSPISGHRSVSWYQQTPGQGLQFLFEYFSETQRNKGNFPGRFSGRQFSNSRSEMNVSTLELGDSALYLCASTMTPQETQYFGPGTRLLVL.